This T cell receptor beta chain was recovered during a study of blood T cells in healthy people across ages. Whole-study results and caveats: Per million T cells, TCR beta diversity dropped roughly linearly as age increased. TCR beta diversity tracked closely with naive T cell percentage.

Points on this clonotype: Its antigen is not identified.

V lost 5 bases to trimming and J lost 3 bases; unmatched junction nucleotides: 11. CDR3 length: 19 residues. Per germline, CDR1 SEHNR and CDR2 FQNEAQ (reference sequence). Next came a second PCR, run for about 7 to 12 cycles, which used a sample-barcoded 5' primer along with a J-beta primer mix. TCRdb processed the 5' RACE reads anew with MiXCR; each CDR3 protein has one entry. The sample shows over 1,200,000 distinct CDR3 sequences, 59% of them seen only once. The donors, all healthy, were Caucasians living in Russia, aged about 6 to 95. The rearrangement uses TRBV7-9 and TRBJ2-1, with TRBD2 matching over 15 bases. This TCR was sampled from a young man in good health. Sequencing was performed on blood. The CDR3 loop reads CASSKPGLAGGHDYNEQFF. The CDR3 DNA sequence: TGTGCCAGCAGCAAGCCGGGACTAGCGGGAGGCCACGACTACAATGAGCAGTTCTTC.